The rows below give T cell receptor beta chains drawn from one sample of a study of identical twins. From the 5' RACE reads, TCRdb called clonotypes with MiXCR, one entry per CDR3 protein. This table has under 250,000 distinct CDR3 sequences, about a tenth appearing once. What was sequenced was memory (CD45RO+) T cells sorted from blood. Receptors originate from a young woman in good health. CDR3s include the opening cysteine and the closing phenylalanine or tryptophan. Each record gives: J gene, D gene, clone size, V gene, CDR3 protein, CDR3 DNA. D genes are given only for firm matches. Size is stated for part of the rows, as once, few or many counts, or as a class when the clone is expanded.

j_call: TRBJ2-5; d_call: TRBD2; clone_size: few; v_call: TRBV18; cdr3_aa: CASSPPRSGSGGTQYF; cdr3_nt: TGTGCCAGCTCACCACCACGTAGCGGGAGCGGTGGGACCCAGTACTTC
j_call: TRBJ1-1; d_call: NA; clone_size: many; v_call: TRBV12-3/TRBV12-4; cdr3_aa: CASTPGVGTEAFF; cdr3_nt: TGTGCCAGCACTCCCGGGGTGGGTACTGAAGCTTTCTTT
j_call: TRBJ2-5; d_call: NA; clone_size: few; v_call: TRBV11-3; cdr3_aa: CASSGDGFQETQYF; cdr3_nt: TGTGCCAGCAGCGGGGACGGTTTCCAAGAGACCCAGTACTTC
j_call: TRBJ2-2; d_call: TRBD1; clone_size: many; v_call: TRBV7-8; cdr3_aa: CASSRWQGAGGELFF; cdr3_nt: TGTGCCAGCAGCCGCTGGCAGGGGGCTGGCGGGGAGCTGTTTTTT
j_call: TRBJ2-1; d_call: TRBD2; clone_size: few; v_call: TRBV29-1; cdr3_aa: CSVVFSGGGSSYNEQFF; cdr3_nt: TGCAGCGTTGTGTTTAGCGGGGGGGGGAGCTCCTACAATGAGCAGTTCTTC
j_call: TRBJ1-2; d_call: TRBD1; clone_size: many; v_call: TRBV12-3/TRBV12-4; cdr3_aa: CASSRQGRYGYTF; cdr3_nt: TGTGCCAGCAGCCGACAGGGGCGGTATGGCTACACCTTC
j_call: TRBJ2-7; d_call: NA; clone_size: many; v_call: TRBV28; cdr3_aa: CASIGRTYEQYF; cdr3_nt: TGTGCCAGCATTGGGCGGACCTACGAGCAGTACTTC
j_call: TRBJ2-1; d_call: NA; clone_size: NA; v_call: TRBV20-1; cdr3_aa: CSAPGAIGEQFF; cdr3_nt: TGCAGTGCTCCTGGAGCTATCGGGGAGCAGTTCTTC
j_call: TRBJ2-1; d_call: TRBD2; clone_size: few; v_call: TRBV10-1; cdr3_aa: CASSESGRAGEQFF; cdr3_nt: TGCGCCAGCAGTGAGTCCGGGAGGGCCGGTGAGCAGTTCTTC
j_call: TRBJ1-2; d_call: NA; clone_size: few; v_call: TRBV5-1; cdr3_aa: CASSLVPGSYGYTF; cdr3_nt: TGCGCCAGCAGCTTGGTGCCGGGCAGTTATGGCTACACCTTC
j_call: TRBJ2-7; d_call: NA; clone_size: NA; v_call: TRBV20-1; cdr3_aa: CSAREASSSYEQYF; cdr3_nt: TGCAGTGCTAGAGAGGCGTCTAGCTCCTACGAGCAGTACTTC
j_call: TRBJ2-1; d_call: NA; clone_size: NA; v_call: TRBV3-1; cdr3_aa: CASSPALDSPSGFF; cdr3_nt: TGCGCCAGCAGCCCCGCCCTGGACTCTCCCAGTGGGTTCTTC
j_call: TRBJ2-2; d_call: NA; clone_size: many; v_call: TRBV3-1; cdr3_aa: CASSQAGGGTGELFF; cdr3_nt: TGTGCCAGCAGCCAAGCCGGGGGCGGCACCGGGGAGCTGTTTTTT
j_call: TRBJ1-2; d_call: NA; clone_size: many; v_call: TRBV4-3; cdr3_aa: CASSQVAPPWGEYGYTF; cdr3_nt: TGCGCCAGCAGCCAAGTTGCCCCCCCCTGGGGCGAGTATGGCTACACCTTC
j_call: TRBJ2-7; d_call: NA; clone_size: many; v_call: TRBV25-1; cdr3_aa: CASSEYSNEQYF; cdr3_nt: TGTGCCAGCAGTGAATACTCCAACGAGCAGTACTTC
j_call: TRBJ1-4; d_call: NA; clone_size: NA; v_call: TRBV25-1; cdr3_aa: CASSFSATNEKLFF; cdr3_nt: TGTGCCAGCAGTTTCAGTGCAACTAATGAAAAACTGTTTTTT
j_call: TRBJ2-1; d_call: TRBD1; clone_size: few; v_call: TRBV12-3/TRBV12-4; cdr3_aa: CASSWRTVRGTGKGEQFF; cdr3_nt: TGTGCCAGCAGTTGGAGAACCGTCCGTGGGACAGGCAAAGGTGAGCAGTTCTTC
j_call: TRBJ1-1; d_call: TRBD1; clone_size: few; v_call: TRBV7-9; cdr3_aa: CASSRGQGEAFF; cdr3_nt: TGTGCCAGCAGCCGAGGACAGGGTGAAGCTTTCTTT
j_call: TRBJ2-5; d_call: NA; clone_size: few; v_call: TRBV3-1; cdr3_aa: CASSQEEGVQETQYF; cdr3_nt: TGTGCCAGCAGCCAAGAGGAGGGGGTCCAAGAGACCCAGTACTTC
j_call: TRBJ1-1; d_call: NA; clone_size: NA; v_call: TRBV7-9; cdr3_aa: CASSLVESAFF; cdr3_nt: TGTGCCAGCAGCTTAGTAGAGTCGGCTTTCTTT
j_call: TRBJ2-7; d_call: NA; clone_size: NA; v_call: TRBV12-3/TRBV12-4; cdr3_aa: CASSLTVSTSPVGEQYF; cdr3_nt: TGTGCCAGCAGTTTAACGGTGTCGACATCCCCAGTCGGCGAGCAGTACTTC
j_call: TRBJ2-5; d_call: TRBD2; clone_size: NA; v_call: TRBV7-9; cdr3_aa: CASSTGRTSGEQTQYF; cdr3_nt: TGTGCCAGCAGCACTGGAAGGACTAGCGGGGAACAGACCCAGTACTTC
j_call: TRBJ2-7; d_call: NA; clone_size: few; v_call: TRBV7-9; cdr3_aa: CASSSPGEGGEQYF; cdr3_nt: TGTGCCAGCAGCTCACCGGGGGAGGGGGGCGAGCAGTACTTC
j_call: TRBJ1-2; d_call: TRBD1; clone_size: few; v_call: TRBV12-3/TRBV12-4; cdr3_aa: CASSWTGRGYTF; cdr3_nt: TGTGCCAGCAGTTGGACAGGGCGAGGCTACACCTTC
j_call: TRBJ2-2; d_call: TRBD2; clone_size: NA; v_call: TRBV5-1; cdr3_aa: CASSTSGSSTGELFF; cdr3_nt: TGCGCCAGCAGCACTAGCGGGAGTAGCACCGGGGAGCTGTTTTTT
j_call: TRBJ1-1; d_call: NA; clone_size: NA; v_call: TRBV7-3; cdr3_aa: CASSLMGQGHTEAFF; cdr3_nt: TGTGCCAGCAGCTTAATGGGTCAGGGTCACACTGAAGCTTTCTTT
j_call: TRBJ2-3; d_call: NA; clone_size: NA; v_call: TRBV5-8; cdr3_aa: CASSLVGVTDTQYF; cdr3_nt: TGTGCCAGCAGCTTGGTTGGGGTAACAGATACGCAGTATTTT
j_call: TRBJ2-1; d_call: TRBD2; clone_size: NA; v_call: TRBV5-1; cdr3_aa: CASSLLVGGAGNEQFF; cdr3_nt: TGCGCCAGCAGCTTGTTGGTCGGGGGGGCAGGCAATGAGCAGTTCTTC
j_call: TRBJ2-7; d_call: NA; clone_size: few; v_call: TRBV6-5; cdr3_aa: CASSSRQAGSYEQYF; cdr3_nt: TGTGCCAGCAGTTCCAGACAGGCCGGCTCCTACGAGCAGTACTTC
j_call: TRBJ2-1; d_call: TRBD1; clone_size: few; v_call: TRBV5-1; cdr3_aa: CASSFLGQGEFF; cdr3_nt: TGCGCCAGCAGCTTTTTGGGGCAGGGGGAGTTCTTC
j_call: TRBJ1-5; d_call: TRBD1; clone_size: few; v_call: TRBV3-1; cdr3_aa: CASSRDTGEGQPQHF; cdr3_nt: TGTGCCAGCAGCCGAGATACAGGGGAAGGTCAGCCCCAGCATTTT
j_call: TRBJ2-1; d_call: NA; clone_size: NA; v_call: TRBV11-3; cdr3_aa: CASSLLRAGSYNEQFF; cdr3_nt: TGTGCCAGCAGCTTATTGCGGGCCGGCTCCTACAATGAGCAGTTCTTC
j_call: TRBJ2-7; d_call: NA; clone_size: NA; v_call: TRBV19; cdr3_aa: CASSLRRGKNMRRGEQYF; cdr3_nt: TGTGCCAGTAGTTTGCGGCGGGGCAAAAATATGCGGCGGGGCGAGCAGTACTTC
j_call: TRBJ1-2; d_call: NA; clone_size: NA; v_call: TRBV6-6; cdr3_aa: CATNQGLEGYTF; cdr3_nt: TGTGCCACCAATCAGGGACTAGAGGGCTACACCTTC
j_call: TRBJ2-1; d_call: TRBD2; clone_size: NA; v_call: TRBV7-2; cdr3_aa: CASSPVGTRSGNEQFF; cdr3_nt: TGTGCCAGCAGCCCAGTAGGGACTAGATCCGGCAATGAGCAGTTCTTC